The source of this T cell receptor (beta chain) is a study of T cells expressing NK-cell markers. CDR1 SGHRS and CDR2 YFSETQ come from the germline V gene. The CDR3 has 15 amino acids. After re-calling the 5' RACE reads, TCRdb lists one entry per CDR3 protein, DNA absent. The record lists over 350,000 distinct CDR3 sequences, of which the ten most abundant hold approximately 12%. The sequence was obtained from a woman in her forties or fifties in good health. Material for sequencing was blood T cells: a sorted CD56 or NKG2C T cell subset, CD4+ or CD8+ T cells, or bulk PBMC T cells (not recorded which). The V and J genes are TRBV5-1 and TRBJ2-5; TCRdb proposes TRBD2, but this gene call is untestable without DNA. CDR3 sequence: CASSSQGLALNIQYF.